This T cell receptor (beta chain) is drawn from a study of blood T cell repertoires in COVID-19. Germline V CDR1 and CDR2: LGHDT, YNNKEL (reference sequence). This CDR3 comprises 13 residues. With 4 bases removed from V and 6 bases from J, the gap between germline ends came to 12 bases. Clones were sequenced by immunoSEQ multiplex PCR, and TCRdb holds only the in-frame ones, with some missing. The profile shows a few hundred thousand clones, less than 90% of them singletons. The V and J genes are TRBV3-1 (or the pseudogene TRBV3-2) and TRBJ1-2; D is uncertain. This receptor was taken from a man between 65 and 85 years old with acute or convalescent COVID-19. The sequencing input was peripheral blood. The CDR3 protein is CASSLTGVDGYTF. The CDR3 nucleotides read TGTGCCAGCAGCCTCACCGGGGTCGATGGCTACACCTTC.